The present TCR beta chain was sequenced within a study of technical replicates of blood from a handful of donors. Germline CDR1 is SEHNR and CDR2 is FQNEAQ (reference sequence). J was trimmed by 8 bases and V by 5 bases; bases with no gene match: 7. This CDR3 contains 15 residues. Only in-frame clones appear in the TCRdb table, and some are missing; sequencing was by immunoSEQ multiplex PCR. Here the sample spans some 11,000 clones, about 94% being singletons. Sequenced input: PBMCs. The genes are TRBV7-9 and TRBJ2-4; 12 bases fit TRBD1. The sequence was collected from a human donor in good health. CDR3 bases: TGTGCCAGCAGCGAGGGACAGGGGGCCGGGGACATTCAGTACTTC. Translation gives CASSEGQGAGDIQYF.